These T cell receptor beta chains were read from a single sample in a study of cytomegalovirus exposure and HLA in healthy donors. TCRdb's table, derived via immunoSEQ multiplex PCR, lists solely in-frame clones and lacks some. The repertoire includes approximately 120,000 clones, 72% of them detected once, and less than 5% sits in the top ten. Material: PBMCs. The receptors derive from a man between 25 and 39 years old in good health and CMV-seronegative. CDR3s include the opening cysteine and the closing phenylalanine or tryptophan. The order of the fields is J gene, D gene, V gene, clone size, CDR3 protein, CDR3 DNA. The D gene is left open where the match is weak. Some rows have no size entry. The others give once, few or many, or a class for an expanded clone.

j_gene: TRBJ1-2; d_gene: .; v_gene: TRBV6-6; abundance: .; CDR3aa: CASSYVSGASGGYTF; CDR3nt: TGTGCCAGCAGTTACGTTTCAGGGGCGTCCGGTGGCTACACCTTC
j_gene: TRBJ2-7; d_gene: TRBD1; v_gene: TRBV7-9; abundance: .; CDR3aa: CAIAGTGAPKEQYF; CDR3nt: TGTGCCATCGCCGGGACAGGGGCGCCCAAGGAGCAGTACTTC
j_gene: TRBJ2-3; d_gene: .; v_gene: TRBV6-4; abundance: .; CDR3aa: CASSVEGGDTQYF; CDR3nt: TGTGCCAGCAGTGTTGAGGGTGGAGATACGCAGTATTTT
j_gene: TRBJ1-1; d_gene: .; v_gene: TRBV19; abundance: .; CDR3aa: CASSTKYKKGTEAFF; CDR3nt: TGTGCCAGTAGTACTAAGTACAAAAAGGGGACTGAAGCTTTCTTT
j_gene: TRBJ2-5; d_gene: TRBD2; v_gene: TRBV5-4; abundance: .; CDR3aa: CASSLGGSGGQETQYF; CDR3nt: TGTGCCAGCAGCTTGGGTGGTAGCGGGGGGCAAGAGACCCAGTACTTC
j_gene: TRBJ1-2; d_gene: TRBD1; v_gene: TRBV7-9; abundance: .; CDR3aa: CASSAWGQGLNGYTF; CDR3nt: TGTGCCAGCAGCGCCTGGGGACAGGGGCTCAATGGCTACACCTTC
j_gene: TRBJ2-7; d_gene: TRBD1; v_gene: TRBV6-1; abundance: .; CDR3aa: CASSSWTGTLNEQYF; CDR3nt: TGTGCCAGCAGTAGCTGGACAGGGACCCTCAACGAGCAGTACTTC
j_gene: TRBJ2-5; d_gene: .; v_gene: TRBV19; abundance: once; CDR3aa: CASGPGRVIQETQYF; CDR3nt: TGTGCCAGCGGTCCCGGCAGGGTTATTCAAGAGACCCAGTACTTC
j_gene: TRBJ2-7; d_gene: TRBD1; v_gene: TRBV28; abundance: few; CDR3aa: CASSLTQGLSYEQYF; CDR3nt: TGTGCCAGCAGTTTAACACAGGGGCTCTCCTACGAGCAGTACTTC
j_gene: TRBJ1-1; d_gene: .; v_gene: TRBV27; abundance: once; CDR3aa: CASRGERGGNTEAFF; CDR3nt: TGTGCCAGCAGGGGCGAACGGGGGGGGAACACTGAAGCTTTCTTT
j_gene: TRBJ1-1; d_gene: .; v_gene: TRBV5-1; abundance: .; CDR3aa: CASSFVGNTEAFF; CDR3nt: TGCGCCAGCAGCTTCGTCGGGAACACTGAAGCTTTCTTT
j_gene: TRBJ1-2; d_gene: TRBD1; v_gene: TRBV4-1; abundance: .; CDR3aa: CASSRNRGNYGYTF; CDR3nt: TGCGCCAGCAGCCGGAACAGGGGAAACTATGGCTACACCTTC
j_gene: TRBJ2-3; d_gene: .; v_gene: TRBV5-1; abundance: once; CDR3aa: CASSRPGEDTQYF; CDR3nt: TGCGCCAGCAGCCGGCCCGGGGAAGATACGCAGTATTTT
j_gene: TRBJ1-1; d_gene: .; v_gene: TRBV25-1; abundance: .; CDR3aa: CASSELRGGQNTEAFF; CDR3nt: TGTGCCAGCAGTGAATTGAGGGGGGGTCAGAACACTGAAGCTTTCTTT
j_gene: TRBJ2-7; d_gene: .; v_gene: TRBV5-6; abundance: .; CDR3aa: CASSLVQGRYEQYF; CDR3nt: TGTGCCAGCAGCTTGGTTCAGGGCCGCTACGAGCAGTACTTC
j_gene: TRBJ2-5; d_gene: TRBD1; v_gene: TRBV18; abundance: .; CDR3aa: CASSRDRGQETQYF; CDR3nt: TGTGCCAGCTCCAGGGACAGGGGGCAAGAGACCCAGTACTTC
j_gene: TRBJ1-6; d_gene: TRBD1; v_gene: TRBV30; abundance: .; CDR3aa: CAWSSTGVNNSPLHF; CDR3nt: TGTGCCTGGAGCTCGACAGGGGTTAATAATTCACCCCTCCACTTT
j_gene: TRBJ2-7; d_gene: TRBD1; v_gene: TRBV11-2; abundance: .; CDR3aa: CASSSTWDRGPEQYF; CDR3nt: TGTGCCAGCAGCTCAACCTGGGACAGGGGGCCCGAGCAGTACTTC
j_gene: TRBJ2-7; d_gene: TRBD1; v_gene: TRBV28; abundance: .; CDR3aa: CAIRGQGDEQYF; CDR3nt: TGTGCCATCAGAGGACAGGGTGACGAGCAGTACTTC
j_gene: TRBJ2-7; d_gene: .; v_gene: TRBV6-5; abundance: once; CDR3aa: CASSYGGDSYEQYF; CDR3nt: TGTGCCAGCAGCTACGGCGGGGACTCCTACGAGCAGTACTTC
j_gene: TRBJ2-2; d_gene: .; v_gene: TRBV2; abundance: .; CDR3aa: CASSGGLVEGRELFF; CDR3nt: TGTGCCAGCAGTGGGGGGCTAGTTGAGGGCCGGGAGCTGTTTTTT
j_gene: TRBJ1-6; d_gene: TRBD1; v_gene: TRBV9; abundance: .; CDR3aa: CASSSRGGGGDNSPLHF; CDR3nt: TGTGCCAGCAGCTCGAGGGGTGGAGGGGGCGATAATTCACCCCTCCACTTT
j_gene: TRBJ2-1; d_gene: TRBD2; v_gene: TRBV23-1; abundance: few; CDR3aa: CANNPKPGTSGYNEQFF; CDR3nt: TGCGCCAACAATCCAAAACCCGGGACTAGCGGTTACAATGAGCAGTTCTTC
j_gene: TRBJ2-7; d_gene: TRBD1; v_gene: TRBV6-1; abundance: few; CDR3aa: CASYRDSSYEQYF; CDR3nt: TGTGCCAGCTACCGGGACAGTTCCTACGAGCAGTACTTC
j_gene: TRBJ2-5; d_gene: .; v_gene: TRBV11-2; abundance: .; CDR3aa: CASSLFSGSEETQYF; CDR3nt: TGTGCCAGCAGCTTATTTTCCGGTTCTGAAGAGACCCAGTACTTC
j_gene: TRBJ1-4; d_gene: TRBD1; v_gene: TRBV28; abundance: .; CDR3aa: CASSTPGQFREKLFF; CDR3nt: TGTGCCAGCAGTACCCCGGGACAGTTCCGTGAAAAACTGTTTTTT
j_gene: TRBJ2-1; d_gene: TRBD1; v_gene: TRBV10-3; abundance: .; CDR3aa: CAIRSTGGFNEQFF; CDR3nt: TGTGCCATCAGATCGACAGGGGGCTTCAATGAGCAGTTCTTC
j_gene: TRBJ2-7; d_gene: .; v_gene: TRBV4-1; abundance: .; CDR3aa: CASSQDLYGVTYEQYF; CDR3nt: TGCGCCAGCAGCCAAGATCTATACGGGGTTACCTACGAGCAGTACTTC
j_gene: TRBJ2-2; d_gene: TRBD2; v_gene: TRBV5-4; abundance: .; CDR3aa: CASSFSGGANTGELFF; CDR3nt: TGTGCCAGCAGCTTTAGCGGGGGGGCGAACACCGGGGAGCTGTTTTTT
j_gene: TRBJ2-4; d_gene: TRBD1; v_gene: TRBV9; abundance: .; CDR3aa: CASSVTGEKNIQYF; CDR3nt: TGTGCCAGCAGCGTCACAGGGGAAAAAAACATTCAGTACTTC
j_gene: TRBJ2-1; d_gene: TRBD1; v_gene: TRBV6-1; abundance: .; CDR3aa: CASERTGALNEQFF; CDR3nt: TGTGCCAGCGAAAGGACAGGGGCACTGAATGAGCAGTTCTTC
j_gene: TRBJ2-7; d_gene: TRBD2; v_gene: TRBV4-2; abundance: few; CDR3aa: CASSLERGESYEQYF; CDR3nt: TGTGCCAGCAGCCTTGAGCGGGGGGAGTCCTACGAGCAGTACTTC
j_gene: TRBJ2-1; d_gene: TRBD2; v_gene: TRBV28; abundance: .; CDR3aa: CASSLRGAGGLQAEQFF; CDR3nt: TGTGCCAGCAGTTTAAGGGGGGCGGGGGGCCTCCAAGCTGAGCAGTTCTTC
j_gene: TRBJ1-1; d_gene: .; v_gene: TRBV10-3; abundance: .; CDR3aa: CAISESGVANTEAFF; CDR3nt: TGTGCCATCAGTGAGTCAGGAGTCGCGAACACTGAAGCTTTCTTT
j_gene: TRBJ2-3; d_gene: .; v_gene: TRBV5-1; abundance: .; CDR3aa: CASTGTGGNTDTQYF; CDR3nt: TGCGCCAGCACCGGGACCGGGGGAAACACAGATACGCAGTATTTT
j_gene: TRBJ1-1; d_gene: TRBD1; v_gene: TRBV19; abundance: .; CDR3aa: CASSTPRTGNTEAFF; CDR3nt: TGTGCCAGTAGTACCCCTCGGACAGGGAACACTGAAGCTTTCTTT
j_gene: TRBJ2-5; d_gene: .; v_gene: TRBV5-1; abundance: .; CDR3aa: CASSLADWIEETQYF; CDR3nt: TGCGCCAGCAGCTTGGCCGACTGGATAGAAGAGACCCAGTACTTC
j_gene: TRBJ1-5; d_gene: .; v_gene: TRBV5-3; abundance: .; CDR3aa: CARSLGVGADSNQPQHF; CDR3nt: TGTGCCAGAAGCTTGGGGGTGGGGGCGGATAGCAATCAGCCCCAGCATTTT
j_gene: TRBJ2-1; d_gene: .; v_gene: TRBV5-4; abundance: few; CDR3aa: CASSTPPGGSNEQFF; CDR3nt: TGTGCCAGCAGCACCCCCCCCGGGGGATCGAACGAGCAGTTCTTC
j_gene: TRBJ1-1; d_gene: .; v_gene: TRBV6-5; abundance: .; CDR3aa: CASSYAAGYTEAFF; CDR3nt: TGTGCCAGCAGTTATGCGGCGGGGTACACTGAAGCTTTCTTT
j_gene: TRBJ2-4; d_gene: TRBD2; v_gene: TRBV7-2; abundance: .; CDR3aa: CASSLSGGAKNIQYF; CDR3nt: TGTGCCAGCAGCTTAAGCGGGGGGGCGAAAAACATTCAGTACTTC